This T cell receptor (beta chain) was recovered during a study of blood T cells in healthy people across ages (dated by TCRdb to the mid-2010s). Study-level background: Template switching captured roughly one uniquely barcoded TCR beta cDNA molecule per two T cells in model experiments. Two additional independent replicas of 1 million unique cDNA reads from the same blood draw were analyzed for two donors (one aged 18 to 30 and one aged 80 or older). Using deep sequencing normalized with unique cDNA molecular identifiers, the study measured how TCR beta repertoire diversity changes with age. To avoid experimental bias, donors of different ages were randomly spread across the sequencing lanes. The donors were divided into four age groups: young (average around 17 years), middle-aged (under 40), aged (roughly 60) and long-lived (nearly 85).

The study at large found these results: Compared with the aged group, the long-lived group had more naive CD4+ T cells, fewer expanded clones and increased TCR diversity, a pattern suggesting age selection. Since profiling was done on bulk unsorted PBMCs, naive and antigen-experienced compartments could not be conclusively compared. Because donor CMV infection status was unknown, age-related changes in expanded clonotypes were potentially confounded. Total diversity estimates from one million sequenced T cells were considered lower bounds and underestimates. Observed TCR beta diversity per million T cells fell roughly linearly with age, and a significant reduction was already apparent by age roughly 40. The percentage of naive T cells measured by flow cytometry correlated strongly with observed TCR beta diversity.

V is shortened by 4 bases, J by 10 bases, and the region joining them spans 20 bases. CDR1 LGHDT and CDR2 YNNKEL are derived from the germline V gene (reference sequence). Measured from the cysteine to the phenylalanine, the CDR3 is 16 residues long. Only the CDR3 region is kept as DNA, spanning 48 bases read in frame from base 1. Donors were a few dozen systemically healthy Caucasian individuals from Russia aged roughly 6 to 95 years. Around 9.9 milliliters of peripheral blood were collected from each donor into EDTA-treated Vacutainer tubes. PBMCs were isolated by Ficoll-Paque density-gradient centrifugation, with at least 6 million obtained per sample. Trizol reagent was used to extract total RNA from PBMCs, with at least 6 micrograms per sample. For every donor, an aliquot of PBMCs went through flow cytometry to measure the percentages of naive CD45RAhigh/CD27high T cells. In regard to this clonotype: Its antigen is not yet known. Per-nucleotide qualities are absent, and no much larger clonotype sits a single base away.

The library was prepared using 5' RACE. TCRdb shows the sequencer as Illumina HiSeq 2500. A second 7 to 11 cycle PCR used a sample-barcoded 5' primer and a J-beta primer mix. Each TCR beta cDNA molecule received a unique molecular identifier from a template-switch 5' adaptor carrying 12 random nucleotides. Each sample yielded at least 3 million CDR3-containing paired-end reads. First-strand cDNA was synthesized from all RNA with the Mint cDNA synthesis kit, primed by a TRBC-specific oligonucleotide. All cDNA was treated with uracil-DNA glycosylase and then went through a first 18-cycle PCR with the universal primers M1SS and BC2_uni_R. As for the original processing: For normalization, 1 million high-quality reads, each with a distinct molecular identifier, were randomly selected from each sample. Instead of being binned into consensus sequences, reads that shared molecular identifiers were thrown out. CDR3 identification, clonotype clustering and error correction used MiTCR with a Q25 quality threshold and the strictest error-elimination algorithm. A nonparametric unseen species model with Euler transformation was used to estimate a lower bound on total TCR beta diversity. TCRdb's own reprocessing of the public reads used fastp at Q25 and MiXCR and kept productive beta chains. Every distinct CDR3 protein forms one entry, paired with its most common genes and DNA. What appears here as the V and J calls and clone size reflects TCRdb's work, not the paper's. This sample gives fewer than 1 million distinct CDR3 sequences in total; around 42% of them show up just once. The ten largest make up roughly a fifth of the sample.

The receptor was isolated from a man aged 60 to 75 in good health. Sequencing was carried out using blood. Recombination linked TRBV3-1 to TRBJ1-6, with a tentative D gene TRBD1 over 5 matching bases. CDR3 loop: CASSLRDGNFKSPLHF. Read as DNA, the sequence is TGTGCCAGCAGCCTAAGGGACGGCAACTTTAAGTCACCCCTCCACTTT. Joined to the reference TRBV3-1 and TRBJ1-6 proteins, this CDR3 gives the full variable domain: DTAVSQTPKYLVTQMGNDKSIKCEQNLGHDTMYWYKQDSKKFLKIMFSYNNKELIINETVPNRFSPKSPDKAHLNLHINSLELGDSAVYFCASSLRDGNFKSPLHFGNGTRLTVT.